This T cell receptor beta chain emerged from a study of human T cells and chemical hapten exposure. This clonotype has a count of ten or more. This CDR3 is 17 amino acids long. Germline CDR1 is SGHTA and CDR2 is FQGNSA. The V gene lost 1 base and the J gene lost 3 bases, with 17 bases spanning the gap. As to time point: patch test 1, 2 weeks after DPC sensitization. Stated treatment: therapeutic diphenylcyclopropenone sensitization with weekly scalp DPC. TCRdb reprocessed the RACE reads with MiXCR, giving one entry per CDR3 protein. Among 380,000 or so distinct CDR3 sequences, 4% to 5.5% were seen once, and the ten largest hold over 2%.

The chain combines TRBV7-2 with TRBJ2-3; maybe TRBD2 (6 bases). Here the sequenced sample was whole blood, taken in connection with sensitization to the hapten diphenylcyclopropenone (DPC). This TCR came from a woman aged 45-65 years with alopecia areata. Some clones in this sample may be carry-over from other donors' samples. CDR3 bases: TGTGCCAGCAGCTTAGGTCTACTAGCCGGCTGGACAGATACGCAGTATTTT. The encoded protein is CASSLGLLAGWTDTQYF.